The source of this T cell receptor beta chain is a study of neurological immune-mediated disorders. Study background: Of the 35 or so patients who had multiple sclerosis, about 31 had the relapsing-remitting form and 3 had the secondary progressive form. Study-level points and caveats: No sharing of CDR3 amino acid sequences was observed among expanded clones across subjects, suggesting private repertoires in all groups.

Each TCR transcript was tagged with a 10-nucleotide random UMI during 5'RACE. Over 160 million TCR-beta sequences from 15-18 subjects were obtained in each sequencing run. MiXCR, applied by TCRdb to the 5' RACE reads, yields one record per CDR3 protein. The sample records 40,000 to 50,000 distinct CDR3 sequences, 2.5% being singletons. Trimming stripped 3 bases from V and 0 bases from J, with 7 bases between. This CDR3 contains 14 residues. Germline-derived CDR1 and CDR2 are KGHSH and LQKENI. As to this clonotype: Its antigen is unidentified.

The chain combines TRBV18 with TRBJ2-3; perhaps TRBD1 as D (5 bases). Sequencing was carried out using PBMCs. This clonotype was sampled from a man aged 25-45 years with multiple sclerosis. The CDR3 region is CASSPTASTDTQYF. DNA of the CDR3: TGTGCCAGCTCACCGACAGCTAGCACAGATACGCAGTATTTT. The whole variable domain, filled in from reference TRBV18 and TRBJ2-3, reads NAGVMQNPRHLVRRRGQEARLRCSPMKGHSHVYWYRQLPEEGLKFMVYLQKENIIDESGMPKERFSAEFPKEGPSILRIQQVVRGDSAAYFCASSPTASTDTQYFGPGTRLTVL.